The rows below give T cell receptor beta chains drawn from one sample of a study of blood T cell repertoires in COVID-19. TCRdb keeps only in-frame clones here, not all; method: immunoSEQ multiplex PCR. The profile covers about 67,000 clones, with about 89% appearing a single time and 5% to 6.5% taken by the ten largest. The sample comprised peripheral blood. The receptors shown here come from a man aged 45-65 years with active COVID-19. The CDR3 runs from the conserved cysteine through the conserved F or W. Clone size is stated in some rows and not others, as once, few, many or a class when expanded.

clone size: -
V gene: TRBV11-2
J gene: TRBJ1-1
CDR3 protein: CASSQKGGSSLAFF

clone size: -
V gene: TRBV6-5
J gene: TRBJ2-3
CDR3 protein: CASSFRQGTDTQYF

clone size: -
V gene: TRBV29-1
J gene: TRBJ2-1
CDR3 protein: CSVAAGGVGNEQFF

clone size: -
V gene: TRBV5-8
J gene: TRBJ2-5
CDR3 protein: CASSPAGVSGTQYF

clone size: once
V gene: TRBV7-9
J gene: TRBJ1-3
CDR3 protein: CASSSWQGRGSGNTIYF

clone size: once
V gene: TRBV6-5
J gene: TRBJ2-7
CDR3 protein: CASSRGDYEQYF

clone size: -
V gene: TRBV11-3
J gene: TRBJ2-1
CDR3 protein: CASSWGGGREPYNEQFF

clone size: -
V gene: TRBV5-4
J gene: TRBJ2-2
CDR3 protein: CASSGGGINTGELFF

clone size: few
V gene: TRBV5-4
J gene: TRBJ2-3
CDR3 protein: CASSSGRSDTQYF

clone size: -
V gene: TRBV15
J gene: TRBJ2-1
CDR3 protein: CATSTRAGAYNEQFF

clone size: -
V gene: TRBV19
J gene: TRBJ1-3
CDR3 protein: CASSTLRDRDIAGNTIYF

clone size: -
V gene: TRBV4-1
J gene: TRBJ2-3
CDR3 protein: CASSQANSGRALSSTDTQYF

clone size: -
V gene: TRBV12-5
J gene: TRBJ1-5
CDR3 protein: CASGLIHRVGIHQPQHF

clone size: -
V gene: TRBV28
J gene: TRBJ2-3
CDR3 protein: CASSLIAASDTQYF

clone size: -
V gene: TRBV7-7
J gene: TRBJ2-5
CDR3 protein: CASSPLRRGETQYF

clone size: -
V gene: TRBV25-1
J gene: TRBJ1-1
CDR3 protein: CASSGYQAEAFF

clone size: -
V gene: TRBV2
J gene: TRBJ2-2
CDR3 protein: CATGLAESTGELFF

clone size: few
V gene: TRBV10-1
J gene: TRBJ1-5
CDR3 protein: CASSREGNQPQHF

clone size: few
V gene: TRBV5-1
J gene: TRBJ1-1
CDR3 protein: CASSRQQGGNTEAFF

clone size: -
V gene: TRBV7-2
J gene: TRBJ1-1
CDR3 protein: CASSLVPWGGMNTEAFF

clone size: -
V gene: TRBV5-6
J gene: TRBJ2-7
CDR3 protein: CASSLGGGGSASYEQYF

clone size: -
V gene: TRBV4-2
J gene: TRBJ1-5
CDR3 protein: CASSQGYSQTGQPQHF

clone size: -
V gene: TRBV7-3
J gene: TRBJ2-1
CDR3 protein: CASSSPGTSAEQFF

clone size: -
V gene: TRBV9
J gene: TRBJ2-1
CDR3 protein: CASSVAPTGRDEQFF

clone size: -
V gene: TRBV9
J gene: TRBJ2-2
CDR3 protein: CASSGGQGTGELFF

clone size: -
V gene: TRBV10-3
J gene: TRBJ2-3
CDR3 protein: CAISESGLAGGPTQYF

clone size: -
V gene: TRBV5-1
J gene: TRBJ1-6
CDR3 protein: CASSLGARDNSPLHF

clone size: -
V gene: TRBV23-1
J gene: TRBJ2-1
CDR3 protein: CASSLIYGRDRGRQLPSSEQFF

clone size: -
V gene: TRBV4-1
J gene: TRBJ1-5
CDR3 protein: CASSQDRTGFPQPQHF

clone size: -
V gene: TRBV7-2
J gene: TRBJ1-1
CDR3 protein: CASSLVVRQNTEAFF

clone size: -
V gene: TRBV28
J gene: TRBJ2-7
CDR3 protein: CASSLYGGTYEQYF

clone size: -
V gene: TRBV10-3
J gene: TRBJ1-2
CDR3 protein: CAISEAGALNGYTF

clone size: -
V gene: TRBV15
J gene: TRBJ1-2
CDR3 protein: CATSSRTGQGYTF

clone size: -
V gene: TRBV6-4
J gene: TRBJ2-1
CDR3 protein: CASRTSVNHNEQFF

clone size: -
V gene: TRBV6-5
J gene: TRBJ2-7
CDR3 protein: CASRSVGGEQYF

clone size: -
V gene: TRBV29-1
J gene: TRBJ1-1
CDR3 protein: CSVRTAPNTEAFF

clone size: -
V gene: TRBV28
J gene: TRBJ2-6
CDR3 protein: CASSAGGSGANVLTF

clone size: -
V gene: TRBV25-1
J gene: TRBJ1-6
CDR3 protein: CASSSPPGQSSYNSPLHF

clone size: -
V gene: TRBV28
J gene: TRBJ2-1
CDR3 protein: CASSYPGSSYNEQFF

clone size: -
V gene: TRBV7-9
J gene: TRBJ1-5
CDR3 protein: CASSLRGGVPHQPQHF

clone size: -
V gene: TRBV19
J gene: TRBJ2-1
CDR3 protein: CASSIGQDRAAYNEQFF

clone size: -
V gene: TRBV6-6
J gene: TRBJ1-4
CDR3 protein: CASSLGQTATNEKLFF

clone size: -
V gene: TRBV6-4
J gene: TRBJ2-1
CDR3 protein: CASSEGLTNNEQFF

clone size: -
V gene: TRBV9
J gene: TRBJ2-1
CDR3 protein: CASSVVGPAPEQFF

clone size: once
V gene: TRBV3-1/TRBV3-2
J gene: TRBJ1-2
CDR3 protein: CASSQFPRANYGYTF

clone size: -
V gene: TRBV24-1
J gene: TRBJ2-1
CDR3 protein: CATSDSPGLAGENEQFF

clone size: once
V gene: TRBV7-9
J gene: TRBJ1-2
CDR3 protein: CASSLGGVNYGYTF

clone size: -
V gene: TRBV7-2
J gene: TRBJ1-5
CDR3 protein: CASSPLAGSGGANQPQHF

clone size: -
V gene: TRBV7-3
J gene: TRBJ2-1
CDR3 protein: CASSLLAGGSRDEQFF

clone size: -
V gene: TRBV4-2
J gene: TRBJ2-7
CDR3 protein: CASSQVILAGAHEQYF

clone size: -
V gene: TRBV4-3
J gene: TRBJ2-7
CDR3 protein: CASSQGTSGTSYEQYF

clone size: -
V gene: TRBV30
J gene: TRBJ2-1
CDR3 protein: CAWSLRGSSYNEQFF

clone size: -
V gene: TRBV5-4
J gene: TRBJ2-1
CDR3 protein: CASSREGTNYNEQFF

clone size: -
V gene: TRBV7-9
J gene: TRBJ2-2
CDR3 protein: CASTPGAGGGTGELFF